The 6 T cell receptor beta chains below come from one sample, sequenced in a study of T cell responses to AZD1222 COVID-19 vaccine (dated by TCRdb to about 2021). Library preparation used the immunoSEQ multiplex PCR assay. This is the immuneACCESS table as TCRdb keeps it, with only in-frame sequences that have V and J called. A part of the clones is gone; compared with another copy, unresolved V genes explain less than half, and the rest is unexplained. In all, the sample holds 100,000 to 150,000 clones, and roughly nine tenths of those were seen once. The top ten hold 5% to 6.5% of the sample. What the time point label conveys for this sample: baseline before first vaccination. This sample comprised peripheral blood, obtained on day 0 of AZD1222 vaccination. The source of these receptors is an adult in good health.

V and J are TRBV30 and TRBJ1-1; D gene ambiguous. This CDR3 spans 14 amino acids. V gave up 1 base and J gave up 4 bases, with 13 bases separating them. Germline V gene data show CDR1 as GTSNPN and CDR2 as SVGIG (reference sequence). The CDR3 spells CAWSGGPMSTEAFF. CDR3 sequence (DNA): TGTGCCTGGAGTGGCGGGCCGATGAGCACTGAAGCTTTCTTT. The full variable domain, completed using reference TRBV30 and TRBJ1-1, is SQTIHQWPATLVQPVGSPLSLECTVEGTSNPNLYWYRQAAGRGLQLLFYSVGIGQISSEVPQNLSASRPQDRQFILSSKKLLLSDSGFYLCAWSGGPMSTEAFFGQGTRLTVV.

The V call is TRBV6-6, the J call TRBJ1-1, with D maybe TRBD1 (5 bases). The CDR3 is 12 amino acids. From germline, CDR1 is MNHNY and CDR2 SVGAGI (reference sequence). Trimming left V 2 bases short and J 7 bases short, with 8 bases between. The CDR3 DNA sequence: TGTGCCAGCAGTTACGAGGGGCGTGAAGCTTTCTTT. As protein: CASSYEGREAFF.

The chain couples TRBV6-1 to TRBJ1-2, with no clear D. This CDR3 is 12 amino acids long. CDR1 is MNHNS, CDR2 SASEGT, per germline. With 0 bases removed from V and 11 bases from J, the gap between germline ends came to 10 bases. The DNA of the CDR3 is TGTGCCAGCAGTGAAGCGCCTTTGGCATACACCTTC. Residues: CASSEAPLAYTF.

The J gene is TRBJ2-1, the V gene TRBV25-1; D is possibly TRBD1 or TRBD2 (5 bases each). Trimming stripped 4 bases from V and 5 bases from J, with 9 bases between. Germline V gene sequence: CDR1 MGHDK, CDR2 SYGVNS. The CDR3 has 13 amino acids. The CDR3 DNA reads TGTGCCAGCAGTGTCGGGACGCACAATGAGCAGTTCTTC. Translating it yields CASSVGTHNEQFF.

This chain links TRBV5-4 with TRBJ1-1, with no clear D. This CDR3 has 12 residues. V dropped 4 bases and J dropped 6 bases, with 10 bases sitting between them. CDR1 is SGHNT and CDR2 is YYREEE in the germline V gene (reference sequence). The CDR3 nucleotides are TGTGCCAGCAGCGGCCTCGAGCCTGAAGCTTTCTTT. As protein: CASSGLEPEAFF.

CDR3 amino acids: CASSLVFGRNEKLFF. CDR3 sequence (DNA): TGTGCCAGCAGCTTGGTATTTGGAAGAAATGAAAAACTGTTTTTT. The chain uses TRBV5-5 and TRBJ1-4; D is uncertain. Deletions cut 0 bases from V and 5 bases from J, with 11 bases between. CDR3 length: 15 residues. Germline values: CDR1 SGHKS, CDR2 YYEKEE (reference sequence).